Reported below is one TCR beta chain. Its antigen is unidentified. Germline V lookup: CDR1 MNHNS, CDR2 SASEGT. V lost 7 bases to trimming and J lost 3 bases, with 13 bases between them. The CDR3 runs to 14 residues. The data belong to a study of memory B cells and T cells in multiple sclerosis. Repertoires were generated with immunoSEQ multiplex PCR, while TCRdb's copy carries only in-frame clones and drops some. This table holds about 45,000 clones, approximately 80% found once. Separate sequencing covered autoproliferating (CFSE-dim) and non-proliferating (CFSE-high) T cells from stimulus-free culture. Pooled replicate wells came from around 5x10^7 CFSE-labeled PBMCs cultured about seven days without stimulus.

This TCR was recovered from a human donor with multiple sclerosis. This sequence joins TRBV6-1 and TRBJ1-5, with a possible D match to TRBD1 (6 bases). The sequenced sample was PBMCs from blood kept in culture. The CDR3 loop reads CASNGTPNNQPQHF. Here the CDR3 DNA reads TGTGCCAGCAACGGGACACCTAACAATCAGCCCCAGCATTTT.